This T cell receptor (beta chain) originates from a study of PD-1 blockade in mismatch repair-deficient tumors. CDR1 is SGDLS, CDR2 YYNGEE, per germline. Trimming removed 4 bases from V and 7 bases from J, with 20 bases in between. The CDR3 spans 15 residues. Time point indicated: roughly ten-day in vitro stimulation with candidate neoantigen peptide 6. All patients were mismatch repair deficient, assessed by either PCR or immunohistochemistry. The TCR-sequenced patients were a few responders to pembrolizumab. More than five ELISpot-reactive neoantigen peptides each drove an approximately ten-day in vitro stimulation. A no-peptide control culture served as baseline for clone fold changes. As to this clone: Its antigen remains unknown.

Assay used: immunoSEQ multiplex PCR; TCRdb lists only in-frame clones, some missing. The sample lists roughly 14,000 clones, 70% to 90% occurring once. The source of this sequence is an adult with mismatch repair-deficient cancer. The rearrangement joins TRBV9 to TRBJ1-2, with a weak D call TRBD1 (5 bases). The specimen was cells cultured in vitro, collected from a patient treated with pembrolizumab. This chain's CDR3 is CASSPSGGGLFGYTF. The CDR3 region has the DNA TGTGCCAGCAGCCCCTCCGGGGGTGGGTTGTTTGGCTACACCTTC.